This entry lists 27 T cell receptor beta chains sequenced from one sample in a study of blood T cell repertoires in COVID-19. Produced via immunoSEQ multiplex PCR; TCRdb's table is partial and in-frame only. The data hold some 400,000 clones, with roughly 89% observed a single time. Sequencing was performed on PBMCs or T cells enriched from blood (not recorded which). These receptor sequences come from a woman in her 30s who had recovered from COVID-19.

The chain combines TRBV6-1 with TRBJ1-5; 7 bases match TRBD1. The CDR3 has 11 residues. The V segment lost 3 bases and the J segment 15 bases; nucleotides outside the gene matches: 5. Germline CDR1 reads MNHNS; CDR2 reads SASEGT. The CDR3 loop is CASSEQGGAHF. DNA for the CDR3: TGTGCCAGCAGTGAGCAAGGGGGCGCGCATTTT.

The CDR3 protein is CASSASVVGNEQFF. CDR3 DNA: TGTGCCAGCAGCGCTAGTGTGGTCGGCAATGAGCAGTTCTTC. The V call is TRBV7-2, the J call TRBJ2-1; D ambiguous. This CDR3 is 14 amino acids long. Germline V gene sequence: CDR1 SGHTA, CDR2 FQGNSA. Trimming stripped 5 bases from V and 6 bases from J, with 14 bases between.

The chain carries TRBV3-1 (or the pseudogene TRBV3-2) and TRBJ2-1; D remains unclear. Germline CDR1 reads LGHDT; CDR2 reads YNNKEL (reference sequence). CDR3 length: 13 amino acids. Trimming cost V 4 bases and J 5 bases, with 9 bases left between them. For the CDR3, the DNA is TGTGCCAGCAGCCCTCAACACCACAATGAGCAGTTCTTC. Translation gives CASSPQHHNEQFF.

The V call is TRBV2, the J call TRBJ1-1, with 8 bases lining up with TRBD1. Germline loops: CDR1 SNHLY, CDR2 FYNNEI. This CDR3 has 13 amino acids. The trim removed 6 bases at V and 6 bases at J, leaving 6 bases unmatched. The CDR3 DNA reads as TGTGCCAGCAGCGAACAGGGGGTCGCTGAAGCTTTCTTT. Translated, it gives CASSEQGVAEAFF. Using reference TRBV2 and TRBJ1-1 for the parts outside the CDR3, the full variable domain is EPEVTQTPSHQVTQMGQEVILRCVPISNHLYFYWYRQILGQKVEFLVSFYNNEISEKSEIFDDQFSVERPDGSNFTLKIRSTKLEDSAMYFCASSEQGVAEAFFGQGTRLTVV.

The chain is built from TRBV28 and TRBJ2-2; 7 bases map to TRBD1. From germline, CDR1 is MDHEN and CDR2 SYDVKM. Trimming removed 7 bases from V and 2 bases from J; junction bases left unmatched: 7. The CDR3 covers 15 residues. The CDR3 region has the DNA TGTGCCAGCACCCGGACAGGAGGAAACACCGGGGAGCTGTTTTTT. It encodes CASTRTGGNTGELFF.

The count of this clone is one. The rearrangement uses TRBV7-9 and TRBJ1-2, with 8 bases matching TRBD1. The V segment lost 5 bases and the J segment 0 bases; nucleotides outside the gene matches: 2. Germline CDR1 and CDR2: SEHNR and FQNEAQ (reference sequence). The CDR3 sequence is 14 residues long. In DNA form, the CDR3 reads TGTGCCAGCAGCGGACAGGGAGCTAACTATGGCTACACCTTC. Its translation is CASSGQGANYGYTF.

The chain has TRBV28 and TRBJ1-3; no reliable D call. Deletions cut 5 bases from V and 0 bases from J, with 17 bases between. The germline CDR1 and CDR2 sequences are MDHEN and SYDVKM. The CDR3 runs to 17 residues. The CDR3 protein is CASSPVPPPNSGNTIYF. The CDR3 coding sequence is TGTGCCAGCAGTCCGGTACCCCCCCCCAACTCTGGAAACACCATATATTTT. The full variable domain, its missing parts supplied by reference TRBV28 and TRBJ1-3, is DVKVTQSSRYLVKRTGEKVFLECVQDMDHENMFWYRQDPGLGLRLIYFSYDVKMKEKGDIPEGYSVSREKKERFSLILESASTNQTSMYLCASSPVPPPNSGNTIYFGEGSWLTVV.

This clone appeared a few times. The V gene is TRBV7-3, the J gene TRBJ1-2, with D unclear. This CDR3 is 12 amino acids long. Looked up from germline, CDR1 is SGHTA and CDR2 is FQGTGA. V was pared by 5 bases and J by 8 bases, with 12 bases between. The chain's CDR3 is CASSQDFLGYTF. DNA for the CDR3: TGTGCCAGCAGCCAAGACTTCCTCGGCTACACCTTC. Variable domain in full (rest from reference TRBV7-3 and TRBJ1-2): GAGVSQTPSNKVTEKGKYVELRCDPISGHTALYWYRQSLGQGPEFLIYFQGTGAADDSGLPNDRFFAVRPEGSVSTLKIQRTERGDSAVYLCASSQDFLGYTFGSGTRLTVV.

The gene calls are TRBV6-5 and TRBJ1-1; 8 nucleotides line up with TRBD1. The germline CDR1 and CDR2 sequences are MNHEY and SVGAGI. The V gene end was trimmed by 6 bases and the J gene end by 3 bases; junction bases not matched to a gene: 9. The length of the CDR3 is 15 residues. The CDR3 protein is CASRSAGGLYTEAFF. Written as DNA, the CDR3 is TGTGCCAGCAGATCGGCAGGGGGCTTATACACTGAAGCTTTCTTT.

The chain couples TRBV18 to TRBJ1-5; the match to TRBD1 covers 12 bases. Trimming removed 4 bases from V and 6 bases from J; junction bases left unmatched: 4. Germline V gives CDR1 KGHSH, CDR2 LQKENI. The CDR3 contains 15 residues. CDR3 DNA sequence: TGTGCCAGCTCACTGGGACAGGGGGCTGGTCAGCCCCAGCATTTT. Its translation: CASSLGQGAGQPQHF.

The chain uses TRBV3-1 (or the pseudogene TRBV3-2) and TRBJ2-2; D ambiguous. The CDR3 extends over 13 amino acids. Trimming stripped 1 base from V and 4 bases from J, with 4 bases between. Looked up from germline, CDR1 is LGHDT and CDR2 is YNNKEL (reference sequence). The CDR3 sequence: CASSQVGTGELFF. CDR3 nucleotides: TGTGCCAGCAGCCAAGTCGGCACCGGGGAGCTGTTTTTT.

The table lists this clone with many counts. The V gene is TRBV7-6, the J gene TRBJ2-7; maybe TRBD2 (5 bases). Trimming removed 4 bases at V and 6 bases at J, with 16 bases between. The CDR3 spans 14 residues. The germline V gene has CDR1 SGHVS and CDR2 FNYEAQ. The CDR3 DNA reads as TGTGCCAGCAGCTCTGCACCGGACTCTTCCGAGCAGTACTTC. Protein product: CASSSAPDSSEQYF.

The rearrangement uses TRBV30 and TRBJ2-7; the D gene is possibly TRBD2 (5 bases). This CDR3 region has 14 residues. Germline V gene sequence: CDR1 GTSNPN, CDR2 SVGIG (reference sequence). Trimming left V 0 bases short and J 3 bases short, with 12 bases between. The CDR3 DNA reads as TGTGCCTGGAGTGTACGATCGGGGATCTACGAGCAGTACTTC. Its protein product is CAWSVRSGIYEQYF.

The gene calls are TRBV4-3 and TRBJ2-5; D may be TRBD2 (6 bases). V lost 3 bases, J lost 5 bases, and 25 bases lay in between. Germline assignment: CDR1 LGHNA and CDR2 YSLEER. The CDR3 is 18 residues long. This chain's CDR3 is CASSHGGGELRTGETQYF. The CDR3 DNA reads as TGCGCCAGCAGCCACGGGGGTGGGGAACTGCGAACGGGGGAGACCCAGTACTTC.

This chain joins TRBV9 and TRBJ1-1; perhaps TRBD1 as D (5 bases). CDR1 is SGDLS, CDR2 YYNGEE, per germline. V was pared by 0 bases and J by 3 bases, with 12 bases between. This CDR3 contains 15 residues. The CDR3 DNA sequence: TGTGCCAGCAGCGTAGTAGGGGCGTGGGACACTGAAGCTTTCTTT. Its protein product is CASSVVGAWDTEAFF. Based on the CDR3 plus reference TRBV9 and TRBJ1-1, the full variable domain is DSGVTQTPKHLITATGQRVTLRCSPRSGDLSVYWYQQSLDQGLQFLIQYYNGEERAKGNILERFSAQQFPDLHSELNLSSLELGDSALYFCASSVVGAWDTEAFFGQGTRLTVV.

The J gene is TRBJ2-7, the V gene TRBV4-2, with 7 bases aligning to TRBD2. Trimming took 1 base from V and 4 from J; bases not matched to a gene: 7. CDR3 length: 15 residues. Germline-derived CDR1 and CDR2 are LGHNA and YNFKEQ. CDR3 region: CASSQGGGSDYEQYF. The DNA for the CDR3 is TGTGCCAGCAGCCAAGGGGGAGGGTCGGATTACGAGCAGTACTTC.

The rearrangement uses TRBV3-1 (or the pseudogene TRBV3-2) and TRBJ1-1; D may be TRBD1 (5 bases). The CDR3 is made up of 14 amino acids. Trimming shortened V by 4 bases and J by 0 bases, and 9 bases separated the two germline ends. CDR1 LGHDT and CDR2 YNNKEL come from the germline V gene (reference sequence). In nucleotides, the CDR3 is TGTGCCAGCAGCCCGGGACTCATGAACACTGAAGCTTTCTTT. This codes for CASSPGLMNTEAFF.

The chain couples TRBV10-3 to TRBJ2-7; TRBD1 matches 8 bases. The CDR3 spans 13 residues. Per the germline V gene, CDR1 is ENHRY and CDR2 is SYGVKD. V gave up 6 bases and J gave up 4 bases; unmatched junction bases: 5. This chain's CDR3 is CAISEQGAYEQYF. The CDR3 region has the DNA TGTGCCATCAGCGAGCAGGGGGCTTACGAGCAGTACTTC.

This sequence joins TRBV30 and TRBJ2-7; 7 nucleotides line up with TRBD1. Germline trimming cut 1 base from V and 0 bases from J; bases unmatched to any gene: 15. The CDR3 totals 18 residues. The germline V gene has CDR1 GTSNPN and CDR2 SVGIG (reference sequence). CDR3 residues: CAWSGRFEVGQSSYEQYF. CDR3 coding DNA: TGTGCCTGGAGTGGCCGATTCGAAGTGGGACAGAGCTCCTACGAGCAGTACTTC.

This chain uses TRBV6-5 with TRBJ2-4; 7 nucleotides line up with TRBD2. This CDR3 contains 16 residues. V was clipped by 0 bases and J by 0 bases; unmatched bases: 2. CDR1 MNHEY and CDR2 SVGAGI come from the germline V gene. CDR3 in amino acids: CASSYSLAVAKNIQYF. The CDR3 nucleotides read TGTGCCAGCAGTTACTCTCTAGCGGTAGCCAAAAACATTCAGTACTTC.

This chain joins TRBV7-9 and TRBJ2-1; 8 bases align to TRBD1. V lost 5 bases, J lost 9 bases, and 6 bases stayed unmatched. The germline CDR1 and CDR2 sequences are SEHNR and FQNEAQ (reference sequence). The CDR3 loop spans 13 amino acids. As DNA, the CDR3 is TGTGCCAGCAGCCTACGGACAGGGTTTGAGCAGTTCTTC. Protein sequence: CASSLRTGFEQFF.

CDR3 loop: CASSQDLGVLFF. The CDR3 region has the DNA TGTGCCAGCAGCCAAGATCTGGGAGTCTTATTCTTC. The chain uses TRBV3-1 (or the pseudogene TRBV3-2) and TRBJ2-1; maybe TRBD2 (5 bases). With 0 bases removed from V and 16 bases from J, the gap between germline ends came to 13 bases. Germline V gene lookup returns CDR1 LGHDT and CDR2 YNNKEL (reference sequence). The CDR3 loop spans 12 amino acids.

This chain connects TRBV9 to TRBJ1-1, with a weak D call TRBD1 (6 bases). The length of the CDR3 is 15 residues. V was shortened by 3 bases and J by 4 bases, with 16 bases between the two germline ends. Germline values: CDR1 SGDLS, CDR2 YYNGEE. This CDR3 is CASSASWTDFTEAFF. CDR3 DNA: TGTGCCAGCAGCGCCTCGTGGACAGACTTCACTGAAGCTTTCTTT.

The rearrangement links TRBV2 to TRBJ1-2, with a possible D match to TRBD1 (5 bases). This CDR3 contains 13 residues. The germline CDR1 and CDR2 sequences are SNHLY and FYNNEI. V was shortened by 7 bases and J by 9 bases, with 18 bases between the two germline ends. Here the CDR3 DNA reads TGTGCCAGCACCCTGCGTCAGGGATTTCGCTACACCTTC. This translates into CASTLRQGFRYTF.

The chain couples TRBV7-9 to TRBJ2-1; 8 positions agree with TRBD2. CDR1 and CDR2 (germline): SEHNR, FQNEAQ (reference sequence). The J segment lost 3 bases and the V segment lost 5 bases, leaving 3 bases of the junction unmatched. This CDR3 has 14 residues. The CDR3 DNA reads TGTGCCAGCAGCGGGACTAGGAGCTACAATGAGCAGTTCTTC. Amino acid sequence: CASSGTRSYNEQFF.

This chain connects TRBV29-1 to TRBJ1-2, with a tentative D call TRBD1 (5 bases). Germline CDR1 is SQVTM and CDR2 is ANQGSEA. The CDR3 is made up of 12 amino acids. Between the trimmed V and J ends, which lost 7 bases and 4 bases, there was a span of 13 bases. The CDR3 coding sequence is TGCAGCGCACCGACAGCCCGCTATGGCTACACCTTC. It encodes CSAPTARYGYTF.

J is TRBJ2-7 and V is TRBV7-2; 13 bases agree with TRBD2. The V gene end was trimmed by 4 bases and the J gene end by 4 bases; junction bases not matched to a gene: 10. This CDR3 is 17 amino acids long. Germline CDR1 SGHTA, CDR2 FQGNSA. The CDR3 DNA is TGTGCCAGCAGCTCCCGGACTAGCGGGGGTGGGGGATACGAGCAGTACTTC. Its translation is CASSSRTSGGGGYEQYF.